The clone carrying this T cell receptor (beta chain) appeared a single time. The antigen is undetermined. At one end, the junction sequence differs from germline, possibly due to a read error. The CDR3 loop spans 14 amino acids. The germline CDR1 and CDR2 sequences are SGHDT and YYEEEE. This sample was taken from a study of T cell responses to AZD1222 COVID-19 vaccine. Whole-study context: Pooling covered second doses at about 4 or about 12 weeks.

Study results and limitations: Nearly half of unique spike-specific TCRs reportedly avoided B.1.351 and B.1.1.7 mutated regions.

The assay was immunoSEQ multiplex PCR, and TCRdb's table has in-frame clones only and misses some. The table records about 62,000 clones, approximately 90% of them present only once. Sample: peripheral blood, taken on day 0 of AZD1222 vaccination. This receptor was taken from an adult in good health. The rearrangement joins TRBV5-6 to TRBJ1-2, with a tentative D call TRBD1 (5 bases). The CDR3 loop is CASSGFGGFGGSFF. DNA of the CDR3: TGTGCCAGCAGCGGGTTTGGGGGTTTCGGTGGGAGCTTCTTC.